One and the same sample provided the 11 T cell receptor beta chains below, sequenced in a study of blood T cells in healthy people across ages. Through a sample-barcoded 5' primer and a J-beta primer mix, a second PCR was run for roughly 6 to 12 cycles. From the 5' RACE reads, TCRdb called clonotypes with MiXCR, one entry per CDR3 protein. Here the sample spans about 680,000 distinct CDR3 sequences, roughly 49% being singletons. The sequenced sample consisted of blood. The receptors here all came from a woman aged 60-75 years in good health.

In nucleotides, the CDR3 is TGTGCCAGCAGCTTCGGGACAGCGTTACAAGAGACCCAGTACTTC. It translates to CASSFGTALQETQYF. The chain employs TRBV7-9 and TRBJ2-5, with 7 bases aligning to TRBD1. The germline V gene has CDR1 SEHNR and CDR2 FQNEAQ (reference sequence). V shed 3 bases, J shed 2 bases, and the junction held 6 bases outside the gene matches. CDR3 length: 15 residues.

The chain employs TRBV7-3 and TRBJ2-3; D is possibly TRBD1 or TRBD2 (5 bases each). There are 16 residues in the CDR3. Germline values: CDR1 SGHTA, CDR2 FQGTGA. V lost 2 bases and J lost 3, with 15 bases in between. The CDR3 reads CASSLGGQPMTDTQYF. DNA of the CDR3: TGTGCCAGCAGCTTAGGAGGACAACCCATGACAGATACGCAGTATTTT.

The gene calls are TRBV5-1 and TRBJ2-3; 8 positions agree with TRBD1. Germline lookup yields CDR1 SGHRS and CDR2 YFSETQ. The CDR3 contains 15 residues. Trimming cost V 7 bases and J 5 bases; bases outside gene matches: 12. CDR3 sequence (DNA): TGCGCCAGCGGCCCCCAGGGGGCGGAGGGAGATACGCAGTATTTT. This encodes CASGPQGAEGDTQYF.

V gene TRBV10-3 combines with J gene TRBJ1-5; D perhaps matches TRBD1 (5 bases). This CDR3 has 15 residues. V lost 0 bases, J lost 3 bases, and 9 bases lay in between. CDR1 is ENHRY, CDR2 SYGVKD, per germline. CDR3 in DNA: TGTGCCATCAGTGAGTCTGACAGTTTCAATCAGCCCCAGCATTTT. As protein: CAISESDSFNQPQHF.

This chain joins TRBV6-5 and TRBJ2-3; TRBD1 matches at 9 bases. This CDR3 is built from 16 residues. V dropped 4 bases and J dropped 11; count of bases not matched to a gene: 16. Germline V gives CDR1 MNHEY, CDR2 SVGAGI. The CDR3 coding sequence is TGTGCCAGCAGTTCAAAATACGGGACAGGGATGGGTGTGCAGTATTTT. This encodes CASSSKYGTGMGVQYF.

V is TRBV11-2 and J is TRBJ2-3, with 13 bases that match TRBD2. Germline CDR1 is SGHAT and CDR2 is FQNNGV. This CDR3 is built from 17 residues. The junction had 9 bases not matched to a gene; V was cut back by 3 bases and J by 6 bases. The CDR3 region is CASSLSLAGGPGDTQYF. DNA of the CDR3: TGTGCCAGCAGCTTGTCACTAGCGGGAGGGCCAGGGGATACGCAGTATTTT.

The chain employs TRBV12-3 or TRBV12-4 and TRBJ2-6; D perhaps matches TRBD2 (5 bases). The CDR3 is made up of 15 amino acids. The germline V and J ends were trimmed by 4 bases and 0 bases, with 7 bases remaining between them. In nucleotides, the CDR3 is TGTGCCAGCAGTTCGGCGGGCTCTGGGGCCAACGTCCTGACTTTC. Its protein product is CASSSAGSGANVLTF.

The rearrangement links TRBV20-1 to TRBJ2-5, with D tentatively TRBD2 (5 bases). Deletions cut 2 bases from V and 5 bases from J, with 12 bases between. Looked up from germline, CDR1 is DFQATT and CDR2 is SNEGSKA (reference sequence). This CDR3 spans 13 amino acids. In DNA form, the CDR3 reads TGCAGTGCTAGAATTCCCAGGAGGGAGACCCAGTACTTC. It translates to CSARIPRRETQYF.

V is TRBV11-2 and J is TRBJ2-3; TRBD1 matches 7 bases. Germline V CDR1 and CDR2: SGHAT, FQNNGV. This CDR3 comprises 13 residues. The V and J ends lost 5 bases and 9 bases, in that order; junction bases with no gene match: 8. The CDR3 sequence: CASSLLVGGTQYF. The CDR3 DNA sequence: TGTGCCAGCAGCCTCCTCGTAGGGGGCACGCAGTATTTT.

This clonotype occurred a few times. The chain joins TRBV5-1 to TRBJ2-5, with D maybe TRBD1 (5 bases). Trimming removed 0 bases at V and 2 bases at J, with 11 bases between. CDR1 and CDR2 from the germline V gene are SGHRS and YFSETQ. The CDR3 is 15 amino acids. DNA of the CDR3: TGCGCCAGCAGCTTGGGACAGTCACCTCAAGAGACCCAGTACTTC. It codes for CASSLGQSPQETQYF.

The V and J genes are TRBV7-2 and TRBJ1-1; tentatively, D is TRBD1 (6 bases). Looked up from germline, CDR1 is SGHTA and CDR2 is FQGNSA. The V end lost 3 bases, the J end lost 5 bases, and 13 bases lay between the germline ends. This CDR3 has 14 residues. The CDR3 sequence: CASSFTTGLTEAFF. CDR3 sequence (DNA): TGTGCCAGCAGCTTCACGACAGGTTTGACTGAAGCTTTCTTT.